The T cell receptor (beta chain) under discussion was sequenced for a study of OX40 agonist ivuxolimab in advanced cancers. Here immunoSEQ multiplex PCR was the method, and the copy in TCRdb shows in-frame clones only, minus some. The sample has roughly 48,000 clones; about 83% are singletons. The specimen was CD4+ or CD8+ T cells sorted from blood, collected in a trial of the OX40 agonist ivuxolimab. The TCR was taken from an adult with an advanced solid tumor such as melanoma, head and neck, liver or kidney cancer.

DNA for the CDR3: TGTGCCAGCAGCTCCCGGGACAGGCGTGAGACCCAGTACTTC. This encodes CASSSRDRRETQYF. The V and J genes are TRBV7-6 and TRBJ2-5, with 8 nucleotides matching TRBD1. The CDR3 runs 14 residues. Germline CDR1 is SGHVS and CDR2 is FNYEAQ. The V segment lost 4 bases and the J segment 5 bases; nucleotides outside the gene matches: 6. The full variable domain, its missing parts supplied by reference TRBV7-6 and TRBJ2-5, is GAGVSQSPRYKVTKRGQDVALRCDPISGHVSLYWYRQALGQGPEFLTYFNYEAQQDKSGLPNDRFSAERPEGSISTLTIQRTEQRDSAMYRCASSSRDRRETQYFGPGTRLLVL.